Each of the 21 T cell receptor beta chains below was sequenced from the same sample in a study of T cell repertoires in cytomegalovirus infection. TCRdb recomputed calls from the reads with MiXCR, one row per CDR3 protein. The data show some 600,000 distinct CDR3 sequences, 20% to 30% seen once. The sequenced sample was CD8+ T cells from PBMCs. Source of these receptors: a human donor in good health (CMV status not recorded). Some clones in this sample may be carry-over from other donors' samples.

This clonotype has only a few counts. The chain uses TRBV11-2 and TRBJ1-1, with 7 bases matching TRBD1. This CDR3 comprises 15 residues. Germline CDR1 reads SGHAT; CDR2 reads FQNNGV. With 4 bases clipped from V and 0 bases from J, the junction kept 5 bases outside the gene matches. CDR3 coding DNA: TGTGCCAGCAGCTCACCGACAGGGATGAACACTGAAGCTTTCTTT. This sequence encodes CASSSPTGMNTEAFF.

This chain uses TRBV2 with TRBJ1-2; no reliable D call. The CDR3 runs to 12 residues. V lost 11 bases, J lost 6 bases, and 16 bases lay in between. Germline-derived CDR1 and CDR2 are SNHLY and FYNNEI. DNA for the CDR3: TGTGCCTCGCAAGAGGGCGGGGATGGCTACACCTTC. Amino acid sequence: CASQEGGDGYTF.

V gene TRBV12-3 or TRBV12-4 combines with J gene TRBJ2-5; 9 bases agree with TRBD2. V dropped 6 bases and J dropped 2; count of bases not matched to a gene: 4. This CDR3 has 14 amino acids. CDR3 protein: CASRSGLAQETQYF. As DNA, the CDR3 is TGTGCCAGCAGATCCGGACTAGCGCAAGAGACCCAGTACTTC.

This clonotype was seen a handful of times. This chain joins TRBV28 and TRBJ2-5; D is possibly TRBD1 or TRBD2 (6 bases each). Germline lookup yields CDR1 MDHEN and CDR2 SYDVKM. The CDR3 has 13 amino acids. V lost 2 bases, J lost 4 bases, and 8 bases lay in between. The CDR3 loop is CASSLRGAETQYF. In DNA, the CDR3 is TGTGCCAGCAGTTTAAGGGGGGCAGAGACCCAGTACTTC. The full variable domain, in which reference TRBV28 and TRBJ2-5 provide the parts outside the CDR3, is DVKVTQSSRYLVKRTGEKVFLECVQDMDHENMFWYRQDPGLGLRLIYFSYDVKMKEKGDIPEGYSVSREKKERFSLILESASTNQTSMYLCASSLRGAETQYFGPGTRLLVL.

Comment on this clonotype: A much larger clone lies one base from this, so it may be a read error. This chain links TRBV7-2 with TRBJ1-5; D might be TRBD1 (6 bases). Trimming took 3 bases from V and 8 from J, leaving 20 bases between them. This CDR3 has 16 residues. Germline CDR1 SGHTA, CDR2 FQGNSA. The CDR3 sequence: CASSFGQHLPGKPQHF. CDR3 nucleotides: TGTGCCAGCAGCTTTGGACAGCACCTCCCGGGGAAGCCCCAGCATTTT.

In its sample, this clonotype was seen many times. The chain uses TRBV6-2 or TRBV6-3 and TRBJ1-1; unclear D gene. The germline gives CDR1 MNHEY, CDR2 SVGEGT. V dropped 6 bases and J dropped 4 bases, with 15 bases sitting between them. CDR3 size: 14 residues. The CDR3 bases are TGTGCCAGCAGCTCGGGTCCGACGGGCACTGAAGCTTTCTTT. This codes for CASSSGPTGTEAFF.

This clonotype occurred a few times. The rearrangement joins TRBV28 to TRBJ2-5; D is ambiguous. CDR1 is MDHEN and CDR2 is SYDVKM in the germline V gene. The CDR3 sequence is 16 residues long. V dropped 3 bases and J dropped 2 bases, with 16 bases sitting between them. This CDR3 is CASSFLLIRAQETQYF. CDR3 in DNA: TGTGCCAGCAGTTTTCTTCTTATAAGGGCGCAAGAGACCCAGTACTTC.

This clonotype was counted ten times or more. The chain joins TRBV7-8 to TRBJ2-7; perhaps TRBD1 as D (5 bases). Trimming shortened V by 0 bases and J by 4 bases, and 13 bases separated the two germline ends. Germline CDR1 SGHVS, CDR2 FQNEAQ. The CDR3 contains 15 residues. The CDR3 loop is CASSLAGPSQYEQYV. Here the CDR3 DNA reads TGTGCCAGCAGCTTAGCGGGGCCCTCTCAATACGAGCAGTACGTC.

This clonotype was counted ten times or more. The chain joins TRBV6-2 or TRBV6-3 to TRBJ1-1; D is possibly TRBD1 (5 bases). The CDR3 is 15 amino acids. V was trimmed by 0 bases and J by 0 bases, leaving 8 bases between them. Germline-derived CDR1 and CDR2 are MNHEY and SVGEGT. CDR3 sequence (DNA): TGTGCCAGCAGTTACTCGGCAGGGATGAACACTGAAGCTTTCTTT. Amino acid sequence: CASSYSAGMNTEAFF.

In its sample, this clonotype was seen many times. The V call is TRBV7-9, the J call TRBJ2-4, with 14 bases that match TRBD2. This CDR3 has 14 amino acids. Germline V gene data show CDR1 as SEHNR and CDR2 as FQNEAQ (reference sequence). After removal of 5 bases from V and 15 bases from J, the junction contained 9 bases not matched to a gene. CDR3 nucleotide sequence: TGTGCCAGCAGCCTGCCGGGACTAGCGGGGGCGACGTACTTC. Protein: CASSLPGLAGATYF.

The chain carries TRBV7-9 and TRBJ1-1; D is uncertain. The CDR3 is made up of 10 amino acids. V lost 8 bases to trimming and J lost 7 bases, with 8 bases between them. The germline gives CDR1 SEHNR, CDR2 FQNEAQ (reference sequence). The CDR3 bases are TGTGCCAGCGAAGTTTATGAAGCTTTCTTT. Residues: CASEVYEAFF.

V usage is TRBV20-1 and J usage is TRBJ2-4; a possible D gene is TRBD1 (6 bases). Deletions cut 8 bases from V and 0 bases from J, with 14 bases between. Germline V CDR1 and CDR2: DFQATT, SNEGSKA (reference sequence). CDR3 size: 14 residues. CDR3 sequence: CSSPGQLAKNIQYF. The CDR3 nucleotides read TGCAGTTCCCCCGGACAGCTAGCCAAAAACATTCAGTACTTC.

V gene TRBV20-1 combines with J gene TRBJ1-5; TRBD1 might be the D (6 bases). Trimming cost V 1 base and J 7 bases, with 20 bases left between them. Germline values: CDR1 DFQATT, CDR2 SNEGSKA (reference sequence). The CDR3 is 16 residues long. The CDR3 loop is CSARGSPKTGGQPQHF. The CDR3 DNA sequence: TGCAGTGCTAGAGGGAGCCCCAAGACAGGAGGCCAGCCCCAGCATTTT.

The J gene is TRBJ1-5, the V gene TRBV11-3, with TRBD1 as a possible D gene (6 bases). Deletions cut 5 bases from V and 3 bases from J, with 14 bases between. CDR1 is SGHNT, CDR2 YENEEA, per germline. The CDR3 is made up of 15 amino acids. This chain's CDR3 is CASSGQSGVNQPQHF. As DNA, the CDR3 is TGTGCCAGCAGCGGACAGTCCGGGGTCAATCAGCCCCAGCATTTT. The whole variable domain, filled in from reference TRBV11-3 and TRBJ1-5, reads EAGVVQSPRYKIIEKKQPVAFWCNPISGHNTLYWYLQNLGQGPELLIRYENEEAVDDSQLPKDRFSAERLKGVDSTLKIQPAELGDSAVYLCASSGQSGVNQPQHFGDGTRLSIL.

A remark on this clonotype: Just one base apart from a much larger clone, this may be a read error. V and J are TRBV7-2 and TRBJ1-2, with a possible D match to TRBD1 (6 bases). Germline V lookup: CDR1 SGHTA, CDR2 FQGNSA. The ends were cut back, 8 bases at V and 10 bases at J, with 20 bases in the middle. This CDR3 has 13 residues. CDR3 nucleotide sequence: TGTGCCAGCGAGACGGGGGGCTTAGGCGACTACACCTTC. This encodes CASETGGLGDYTF.

This clonotype occurred many times. The chain uses TRBV6-5 and TRBJ2-1, with 7 bases matching TRBD2. Germline CDR1 and CDR2: MNHEY and SVGAGI. Trimming at V came to 6 bases and at J to 6 bases, leaving 5 bases not matched to a gene. The CDR3 is 13 residues long. CDR3 DNA: TGTGCCAGCAGAACGGGGAGGGTCAATGAGCAGTTCTTC. It yields the protein CASRTGRVNEQFF.

The rearrangement links TRBV28 to TRBJ2-2; 9 bases are shared with TRBD1. The V and J ends lost 5 bases and 6 bases, in that order; junction bases with no gene match: 4. The CDR3 runs 14 residues. The germline V gene encodes CDR1 MDHEN and CDR2 SYDVKM. The CDR3 bases are TGTGCCAGCAGTGGGGGGACAGGGTCCGGGGAGCTGTTTTTT. This encodes CASSGGTGSGELFF.

This clonotype appeared once. The chain is built from TRBV19 and TRBJ1-1; D is uncertain. Germline V gene data show CDR1 as LNHDA and CDR2 as SQIVND (reference sequence). The ends were cut back, 4 bases at V and 3 bases at J, with 6 bases in the middle. The CDR3 covers 12 residues. The CDR3 protein is CASSNLDTEAFF. The CDR3 region has the DNA TGTGCCAGTAGTAATCTGGACACTGAAGCTTTCTTT.

The V and J genes are TRBV28 and TRBJ1-1; the D gene is possibly TRBD1 (6 bases). This CDR3 has 15 residues. Germline lookup yields CDR1 MDHEN and CDR2 SYDVKM. V lost 7 bases to trimming and J lost 4 bases, with 19 bases between them. CDR3 sequence (DNA): TGTGCCAGCAATTTGTTTAGGGGGGCGCTCACTGAAGCTTTCTTT. Translating gives CASNLFRGALTEAFF.

J is TRBJ2-1 and V is TRBV7-2, with 12 bases lining up with TRBD2. The CDR3 runs 16 residues. Trimming removed 7 bases from V and 7 bases from J; junction bases left unmatched: 11. The germline V gene has CDR1 SGHTA and CDR2 FQGNSA. Here the CDR3 reads CASTLRASGGVNEQFF. The CDR3 DNA follows: TGTGCCAGCACCCTCCGAGCTAGCGGGGGGGTAAATGAGCAGTTCTTC. Supplemented by reference TRBV7-2 and TRBJ2-1, the full variable domain reads GAGVSQSPSNKVTEKGKDVELRCDPISGHTALYWYRQSLGQGLEFLIYFQGNSAPDKSGLPSDRFSAERTGGSVSTLTIQRTQQEDSAVYLCASTLRASGGVNEQFFGPGTRLTVL.

This clonotype was counted only a few times. The V call is TRBV20-1, the J call TRBJ2-7, with D possibly being TRBD2 (5 bases). Trimming took 5 bases from V and 0 from J, leaving 11 bases between them. The length of the CDR3 is 13 residues. In germline, CDR1 is DFQATT, CDR2 SNEGSKA (reference sequence). The DNA of the CDR3 is TGCAGTGCTCGGACTGAGAGCTCCTACGAGCAGTACTTC. The encoded protein is CSARTESSYEQYF.